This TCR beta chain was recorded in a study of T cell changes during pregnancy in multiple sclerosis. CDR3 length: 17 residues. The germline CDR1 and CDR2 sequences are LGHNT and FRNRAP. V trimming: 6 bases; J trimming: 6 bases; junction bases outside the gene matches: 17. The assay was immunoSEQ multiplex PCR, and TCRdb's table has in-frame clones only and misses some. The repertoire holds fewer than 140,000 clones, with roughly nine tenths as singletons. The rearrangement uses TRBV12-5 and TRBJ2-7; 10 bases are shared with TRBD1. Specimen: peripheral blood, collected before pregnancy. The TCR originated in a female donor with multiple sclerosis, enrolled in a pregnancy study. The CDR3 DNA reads TGTGCTAGTGGAACAATACCCGGGACAGGGGAAATTGGCGAGCAGTACTTC. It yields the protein CASGTIPGTGEIGEQYF.